This TCR beta chain comes out of a study of blood T cell repertoires in COVID-19. Background on the study: Collection of acute and convalescent COVID-19 samples took place in the United States, Italy and Spain. Nucleic acid was either cDNA or gDNA, and it came from T cells, B-cell-depleted T cells, or PBMCs.

As handled by the study authors: Amplification of reference gene primers provided the estimated nucleated cell counts. TCRdb's copy holds only in-frame clones and misses some; the assay was immunoSEQ multiplex PCR. V, J and clone size are those of that table, while D and trimming were read from the DNA. This sample has 200,000 to 250,000 clones, with around 81% found just once. The clonotype was recovered from a human donor in a cohort sampled during active COVID-19. The sequenced sample was peripheral blood.

The CDR3 reads CASSPPQAGDEKLFF. The CDR3 nucleotides are TGTGCCAGCTCACCACCCCAAGCAGGGGATGAAAAACTGTTTTTT. The chain uses TRBV18 and TRBJ1-4, with D maybe TRBD1 (6 bases). Germline loops: CDR1 KGHSH, CDR2 LQKENI. V gave up 0 bases and J gave up 6 bases, with 11 bases separating them. The CDR3 has 15 residues.